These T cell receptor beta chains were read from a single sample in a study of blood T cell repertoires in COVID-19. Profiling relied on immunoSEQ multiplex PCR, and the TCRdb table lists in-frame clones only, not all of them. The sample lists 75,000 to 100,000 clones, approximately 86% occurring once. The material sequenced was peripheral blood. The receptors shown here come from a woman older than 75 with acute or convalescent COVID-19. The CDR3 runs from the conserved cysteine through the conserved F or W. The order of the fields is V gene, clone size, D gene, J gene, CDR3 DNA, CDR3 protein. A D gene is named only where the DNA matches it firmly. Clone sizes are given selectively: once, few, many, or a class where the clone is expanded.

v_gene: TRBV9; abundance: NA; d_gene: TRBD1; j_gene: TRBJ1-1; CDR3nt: TGTGCCAGCAGCTCGCGGACAGGGATGAACACTGAAGCTTTCTTT; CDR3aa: CASSSRTGMNTEAFF
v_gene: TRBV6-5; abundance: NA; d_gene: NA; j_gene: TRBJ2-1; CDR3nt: TGTGCCAGCAGTTACTCGAAACAGCGGCGTGGGAATGAGCAGTTCTTC; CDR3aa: CASSYSKQRRGNEQFF
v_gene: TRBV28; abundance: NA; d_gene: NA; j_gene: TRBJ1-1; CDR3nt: TGTGCCAGCCAAATAAAGATCGGGGATGATCGCGCTGAAGCTTTCTTT; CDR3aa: CASQIKIGDDRAEAFF
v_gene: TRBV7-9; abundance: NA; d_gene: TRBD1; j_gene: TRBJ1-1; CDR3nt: TGTGCCAGCAGCTTCCCAGTATCTACAGGGGTAAACACTGAAGCTTTCTTT; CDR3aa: CASSFPVSTGVNTEAFF
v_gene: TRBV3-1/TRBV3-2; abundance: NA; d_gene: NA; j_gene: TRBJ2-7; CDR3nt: TGTGCCAGCAGCCAAGATATCCCCTACGAGCAGTACTTC; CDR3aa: CASSQDIPYEQYF
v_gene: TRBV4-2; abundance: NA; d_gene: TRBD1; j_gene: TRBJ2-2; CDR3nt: TGTGCCAGCAGCCAAGTAGGGGTCCCTGGGACAGGGGGCGGGGAGCTGTTTTTT; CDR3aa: CASSQVGVPGTGGGELFF
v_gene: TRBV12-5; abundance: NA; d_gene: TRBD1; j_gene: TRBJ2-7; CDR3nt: TGTGCTAGTGGTCCCGGACAGGGAAGGGCCTACGAGCAGTACTTC; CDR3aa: CASGPGQGRAYEQYF
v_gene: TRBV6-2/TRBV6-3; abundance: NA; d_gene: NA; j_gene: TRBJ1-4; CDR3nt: TGTGCCAGCAGTTACCCTCCCTACCCGAAACGCGAAAAACTGTTTTTT; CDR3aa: CASSYPPYPKREKLFF
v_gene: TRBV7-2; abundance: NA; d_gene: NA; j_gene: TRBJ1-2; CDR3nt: TGTGCCAGCAGCCCCGATCGGATGGGCGGCTACACCTTC; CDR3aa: CASSPDRMGGYTF
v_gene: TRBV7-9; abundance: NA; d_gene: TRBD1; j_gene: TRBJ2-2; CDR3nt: TGTGCCAGCAGCAACCGGGACAGGGGTCTCACCGGGGAGCTGTTTTTT; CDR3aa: CASSNRDRGLTGELFF
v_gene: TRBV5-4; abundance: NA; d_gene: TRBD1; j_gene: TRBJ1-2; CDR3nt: TGTGCCAGCAGCTTTCGAGGGGACAGGGTCTATGGCTACACCTTC; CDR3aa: CASSFRGDRVYGYTF
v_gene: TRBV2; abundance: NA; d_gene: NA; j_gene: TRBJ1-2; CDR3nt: TGTGCCAGTGCGCCTTACAGGGTTCGGGGCTACACCTTC; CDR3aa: CASAPYRVRGYTF
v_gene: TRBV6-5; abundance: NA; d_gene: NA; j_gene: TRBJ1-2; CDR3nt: TGTGCCAGCAGTTCTAAAGCGTTGGCAGGGAGGGATGGCTACACCTTC; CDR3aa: CASSSKALAGRDGYTF
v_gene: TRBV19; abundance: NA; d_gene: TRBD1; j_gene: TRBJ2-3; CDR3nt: TGTGCCAGTAGCCTACAGGGGGCAGTGGCCCGTCGGGATACGCAGTATTTT; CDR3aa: CASSLQGAVARRDTQYF
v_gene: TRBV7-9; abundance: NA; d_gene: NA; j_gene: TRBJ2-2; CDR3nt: TGTGCCAGCAGCTTAGCGGGGGGGGCCTCCGCCGGGGAGCTGTTTTTT; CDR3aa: CASSLAGGASAGELFF
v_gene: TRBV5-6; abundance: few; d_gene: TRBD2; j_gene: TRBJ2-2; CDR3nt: TGTGCCAGCAGCTTGGTACTCCCCGGGACTAGCACCGGGGAGCTGTTTTTT; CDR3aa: CASSLVLPGTSTGELFF
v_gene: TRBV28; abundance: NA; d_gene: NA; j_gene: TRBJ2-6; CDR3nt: TGTGCCAGCAGTTTATTTGGGAGGGGGTTCTCTGGGGCCAACGTCCTGACTTTC; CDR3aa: CASSLFGRGFSGANVLTF
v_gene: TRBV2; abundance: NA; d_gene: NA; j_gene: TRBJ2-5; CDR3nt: TGTGCCAGCAGTGCCCCGGACAGAAAAGAGACCCAGTACTTC; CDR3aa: CASSAPDRKETQYF
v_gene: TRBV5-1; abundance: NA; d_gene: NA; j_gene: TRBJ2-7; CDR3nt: TGCGCCAGCAGGGAGGGGAGTCAGACCTACGAGCAGTACTTC; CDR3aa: CASREGSQTYEQYF
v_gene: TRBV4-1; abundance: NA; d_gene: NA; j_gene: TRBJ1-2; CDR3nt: TGCGCCAGCAGCCAAGACCCAGGATCAAACTATGGCTACACCTTC; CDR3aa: CASSQDPGSNYGYTF